These 22 T cell receptor beta chains share one sample of origin, sequenced in a study of T cells in Graves' hyperthyroidism and ophthalmopathy. RNA transcripts were the template for amplifying TCR beta CDR3 regions. The HTBI primer set was used in a first-round RT-PCR of the TCR CDR3. Using its own MiXCR run on the multiplex PCR reads, TCRdb lists one record per CDR3 protein. The profile covers roughly 300,000 distinct CDR3 sequences, with approximately 26% appearing a single time and about 25% taken by the ten largest. The material sequenced was blood. The receptor source for this set is a man aged 35 to 55 with Graves' hyperthyroidism that later progressed to Graves' ophthalmopathy.

This clonotype appeared many times. The V call is TRBV19, the J call TRBJ2-3; 10 bases map to TRBD2. This CDR3 has 14 amino acids. The V gene's germline CDR1 is LNHDA and CDR2 SQIVND (reference sequence). V was clipped by 2 bases and J by 6 bases; unmatched bases: 2. DNA for the CDR3: TGTGCCAGTAGTATAACAGCGGGAGGGGATACGCAGTATTTT. It is translated as CASSITAGGDTQYF.

This clonotype was seen ten or more times. The CDR3 reads CSVRRVNTEAFF. The CDR3 DNA is TGCAGCGTACGACGGGTGAACACTGAAGCTTTCTTT. V gene TRBV29-1 combines with J gene TRBJ1-1; D is undetermined. The CDR3 loop spans 12 amino acids. Trimming stripped 6 bases from V and 0 bases from J, with 8 bases between. Germline CDR1 SQVTM, CDR2 ANQGSEA.

The chain recombines TRBV6-1 with TRBJ1-1; the D gene is possibly TRBD1 (6 bases). V gave up 6 bases and J gave up 6 bases, with 20 bases separating them. The CDR3 is 15 amino acids. CDR1 is MNHNS and CDR2 is SASEGT in the germline V gene. The CDR3 protein is CASRTPLGSGAEAFF. The CDR3, as DNA: TGTGCCAGCAGGACCCCTCTCGGGTCAGGGGCTGAAGCTTTCTTT.

The chain recombines TRBV28 with TRBJ2-7, with D possibly TRBD1 on 5 matching bases. The V gene's germline CDR1 is MDHEN and CDR2 SYDVKM. The CDR3 covers 16 residues. V was shortened by 7 bases and J by 4 bases, with 23 bases between the two germline ends. The CDR3 bases are TGTGCCAGCATCCCAGGAGTGCGCCAGGGAATTTACGAGCAGTACTTC. Translated, it gives CASIPGVRQGIYEQYF.

This clonotype appeared many times. The chain uses TRBV19 and TRBJ2-7, with 8 positions matching TRBD1. Germline V gives CDR1 LNHDA, CDR2 SQIVND (reference sequence). Trimming removed 9 bases from V and 0 bases from J; junction bases left unmatched: 7. The CDR3 totals 14 residues. The CDR3 coding sequence is TGTGCCAGCACTACAGGGGGTTCCTCCTACGAGCAGTACTTC. Encoded protein: CASTTGGSSYEQYF.

The chain uses TRBV11-2 and TRBJ2-7; D is undetermined. The CDR3 consists of 15 residues. Germline CDR1 is SGHAT and CDR2 is FQNNGV. V was pared by 2 bases and J by 0 bases, with 11 bases between. CDR3 sequence reads: CASSLSRTASYEQYF. The CDR3 DNA sequence: TGTGCCAGCAGCTTAAGTCGTACAGCCTCCTACGAGCAGTACTTC.

The chain recombines TRBV11-2 with TRBJ1-2, with 8 bases that match TRBD1. CDR3 length: 16 residues. Germline loops: CDR1 SGHAT, CDR2 FQNNGV. J was trimmed by 0 bases and V by 5 bases; bases with no gene match: 8. The CDR3 is CASSPRQGKSNYGYTF. The CDR3 DNA sequence: TGTGCCAGCAGCCCCAGACAGGGGAAGTCTAACTATGGCTACACCTTC.

This chain links TRBV7-2 with TRBJ2-7, with no clear D. This CDR3 is built from 11 residues. Per germline, CDR1 SGHTA and CDR2 FQGNSA. V dropped 3 bases and J dropped 4 bases, with 4 bases sitting between them. The chain's CDR3 is CASSFMYEQYF. The CDR3 nucleotides read TGTGCCAGCAGCTTTATGTACGAGCAGTACTTC.

This clonotype showed up many times. This chain links TRBV27 with TRBJ1-2, with TRBD1 identical over 7 bases. V was pared by 6 bases and J by 2 bases, with 6 bases of the junction left unmatched. Per the germline V gene, CDR1 is MNHEY and CDR2 is SMNVEV (reference sequence). The CDR3 length is 14 residues. Written as DNA, the CDR3 is TGTGCCAGCAGCCCATCAGGGGGAAACTATGGCTACACCTTC. Its protein is CASSPSGGNYGYTF.

Ten or more counts support this clonotype. This chain joins TRBV7-9 and TRBJ1-1, with a possible D match to TRBD1 (6 bases). Germline V CDR1 and CDR2: SEHNR, FQNEAQ (reference sequence). The CDR3 loop spans 18 amino acids. Trimming cost V 4 bases and J 1 base, with 22 bases left between them. The CDR3 region has the DNA TGTGCCAGCAGCTACCGGGGGGGCGGTGGGGTCAGGAACACTGAAGCTTTCTTT. This gives the protein CASSYRGGGGVRNTEAFF.

This clonotype appeared many times. The chain is built from TRBV6-5 and TRBJ2-5; TRBD1 is a possible D gene (8 bases). Trimming removed 6 bases from V and 4 bases from J, with 12 bases in between. From germline, CDR1 is MNHEY and CDR2 SVGAGI. CDR3 length: 13 residues. The CDR3 sequence: CASRTGGVETQYF. As DNA, the CDR3 is TGTGCCAGCAGAACAGGGGGGGTAGAGACCCAGTACTTC.

At least ten counts were recorded for this clonotype. The CDR3 DNA reads as TGCAGCGTTCTAGGCCCGACAGGGGACACTGAAGCTTTCTTT. This gives the protein CSVLGPTGDTEAFF. V usage is TRBV29-1 and J usage is TRBJ1-1; 8 nucleotides match TRBD1. With V trimmed by 5 bases and J by 3 bases, 8 bases remained unmatched. Germline-derived CDR1 and CDR2 are SQVTM and ANQGSEA. This CDR3 is built from 14 residues.

This clonotype occurred many times. The V gene is TRBV12-3 or TRBV12-4, the J gene TRBJ2-5; D may be TRBD1 (6 bases). The CDR3 totals 14 residues. Trimming stripped 3 bases from V and 4 bases from J, with 12 bases between. The CDR3 DNA sequence: TGTGCCAGCAGTTTGACTGCAGGGGTAGAGACCCAGTACTTC. As protein: CASSLTAGVETQYF.

V usage is TRBV6-2 or TRBV6-3 and J usage is TRBJ2-4; D gene unclear. The V gene lost 2 bases and the J gene lost 7 bases, with 9 bases spanning the gap. From germline, CDR1 is MNHEY and CDR2 SVGEGT. This CDR3 has 13 residues. CDR3 protein: CASSYADGNIQYF. The DNA of the CDR3 is TGTGCCAGCAGTTACGCGGACGGGAACATTCAGTACTTC.

This clonotype occurred many times. The chain recombines TRBV14 with TRBJ1-2; a possible D gene is TRBD1 (6 bases). Germline V gene data show CDR1 as SGHDN and CDR2 as FVKESK. V lost 0 bases and J 7 bases, leaving 18 bases between the germline ends. CDR3 length: 16 amino acids. CDR3 DNA: TGTGCCAGCAGCCAAGATGAACAGGGCCGGATTGGTGGCTACACCTTC. Translated, it gives CASSQDEQGRIGGYTF.

This clonotype was recorded at least ten times. V usage is TRBV6-1 and J usage is TRBJ2-5; D gene unclear. Germline V gene data show CDR1 as MNHNS and CDR2 as SASEGT. Trimming took off 9 bases at V and 0 bases at J, with 11 bases between the two ends. The CDR3 has 13 amino acids. The CDR3 reads CASSQGYQETQYF. DNA of the CDR3: TGTGCCAGTTCTCAAGGTTACCAAGAGACCCAGTACTTC.

This chain joins TRBV11-3 and TRBJ2-2, with D perhaps TRBD1 (5 bases). Germline assignment: CDR1 SGHNT and CDR2 YENEEA. The CDR3 sequence is 14 residues long. The V end was cut by 5 bases, the J end by 1 base, with 8 bases between. In nucleotides, the CDR3 is TGTGCCAGCAGCACCGGACAGAACACCGGGGAGCTGTTTTTT. It codes for CASSTGQNTGELFF.

In this sample, this clonotype turned up many times. The rearrangement links TRBV7-9 to TRBJ1-3; D perhaps matches TRBD1 (6 bases). The CDR3 totals 14 residues. Per germline, CDR1 SEHNR and CDR2 FQNEAQ (reference sequence). Trimming removed 4 bases from V and 4 bases from J, with 11 bases in between. As DNA, the CDR3 is TGTGCCAGCAGCTCTAACAGGGAGGGAAACACCATATATTTT. This gives the protein CASSSNREGNTIYF.

This clonotype was counted ten times or more. V is TRBV29-1 and J is TRBJ2-2; 7 bases are shared with TRBD1. The V and J ends lost 6 bases and 4 bases, in that order; junction bases with no gene match: 8. Germline CDR1 SQVTM, CDR2 ANQGSEA. This CDR3 is 14 amino acids long. This CDR3 reads CSVGGGQPTGELFF. The CDR3 DNA follows: TGCAGCGTAGGGGGCGGCCAACCCACCGGGGAGCTGTTTTTT.

This clonotype was counted at least ten times. The chain has TRBV6-2 or TRBV6-3 and TRBJ1-2; D unresolved. With 2 bases removed from V and 4 bases from J, the gap between germline ends came to 8 bases. This CDR3 spans 13 amino acids. Germline CDR1 and CDR2: MNHEY and SVGEGT. CDR3 in amino acids: CASSYNQFYGYTF. Here the CDR3 DNA reads TGTGCCAGCAGTTACAATCAGTTCTATGGCTACACCTTC.

The chain recombines TRBV20-1 with TRBJ2-7, with 9 bases that match TRBD1. The CDR3 is 13 amino acids. V lost 3 bases, J lost 4 bases, and 4 bases stayed unmatched. Germline values: CDR1 DFQATT, CDR2 SNEGSKA (reference sequence). CDR3 protein: CSARWDRDYEQYF. In DNA form, the CDR3 reads TGCAGTGCTAGGTGGGACAGGGATTACGAGCAGTACTTC.

At least ten counts were recorded for this clonotype. V usage is TRBV29-1 and J usage is TRBJ2-7; 7 bases are shared with TRBD2. The CDR3 is 14 amino acids. V trimming: 6 bases; J trimming: 6 bases; junction bases outside the gene matches: 14. Looked up from germline, CDR1 is SQVTM and CDR2 is ANQGSEA. The DNA of the CDR3 is TGCAGCGTAGGCTACTCGCGGGAGCGGAGCGAGCAGTACTTC. This translates into CSVGYSRERSEQYF.